Reported below is one TCR beta chain. The target antigen is unknown. Other DNA sequences from this sample encode an identical CDR3 as well. The data were taken from a study of siplizumab effects on memory and regulatory T cells. TCRdb keeps only in-frame clones here, not all; method: immunoSEQ multiplex PCR. The sample has approximately 120,000 clones, over 85% seen once; the top ten hold over 0.15%. General study points: The authors did not confirm suppressive function in proliferating Tregs from siplizumab cultures. A major contribution to the alloresponse seemed to be made by naive T cells, which seemed more diverse than memory cells.

V gave up 0 bases and J gave up 5 bases, with 5 bases separating them. Germline V lookup: CDR1 SEHNR, CDR2 FQNEAQ (reference sequence). The CDR3 is 12 amino acids. This chain uses TRBV7-9 with TRBJ2-7, with D uncertain. The TCR comes from a human donor in good health. Sequencing input: non-Treg CD4+ T cells sorted from blood. DNA of the CDR3: TGTGCCAGCAGCTTAGCTTTGGACGAGCAGTACTTC. Its translation: CASSLALDEQYF.